This is a list of T cell receptor beta chains from one sample in a study of patients and donors after allogeneic stem cell transplantation. MiXCR, applied by TCRdb to the RT-PCR reads, yields one record per CDR3 protein. Of approximately 430,000 distinct CDR3 sequences listed, 16% are singletons. The sequencing sample was made of blood, either unsorted or a sorted T cell fraction (not recorded which). These receptors were obtained from a human donor who was either an allogeneic HSCT recipient or a stem cell or donor lymphocyte infusion donor (not recorded which). It is not recorded whose cells these are; they may come from a transplant donor. CDR3s include the opening cysteine and the closing phenylalanine or tryptophan. The D gene is left open where the match is weak. Clone size, where shown, is once, few, many, or a class for clones that have expanded.

TRBV2	many	-	TRBJ1-5	16	TGTGCCAGCAGTGAGAATGCACGGACAGGCAATCAGCCCCAGCATTTT	CASSENARTGNQPQHF
TRBV12-3/TRBV12-4	few	-	TRBJ2-1	16	TGTGCCAGCAGTTTAAGGTGGACAAGGACCTACAATGAGCAGTTCTTC	CASSLRWTRTYNEQFF
TRBV20-1	-	TRBD2	TRBJ2-5	12	TGCAGTGCTTTAGCGGGAGAGGAGACCCAGTACTTC	CSALAGEETQYF
TRBV24-1	few	TRBD2	TRBJ2-1	13	TGTGCCACCCGGCGGGGGTCTCGCAATGAGCAGTTCTTC	CATRRGSRNEQFF
TRBV3-1	few	-	TRBJ2-1	15	TGTGCCAGCAGCCAAGATCGGGGGTCTGGCAATGAGCAGTTCTTC	CASSQDRGSGNEQFF
TRBV6-1	few	-	TRBJ1-6	17	TGTGCCAGCAGTCCCCCCCTCCGGGGCCGACTAAATCCAACCCTCCACTTT	CASSPPLRGRLNPTLHF
TRBV18	few	-	TRBJ1-2	13	TGTGCCAGCTCACCAGACAATAACTATGGCTACACCTTC	CASSPDNNYGYTF
TRBV4-1	-	-	TRBJ1-2	14	TGCGCCAGCAGCCAAGAAAGGGACCACTATGGCTACACCTTC	CASSQERDHYGYTF
TRBV6-1	-	-	TRBJ2-3	14	TGTGCCAGCGGGGATGGGGACACGCGAGATACGCAGTATTTT	CASGDGDTRDTQYF
TRBV6-1	-	-	TRBJ2-2	13	TGTGCCAGCAGTCCGTGGAACACCGGGGAGCTGTTTTTT	CASSPWNTGELFF
TRBV4-1	few	-	TRBJ2-7	15	TGCGCCAGCAGCCACGGACGGGGGATTAACTACGAGCAGTACTTC	CASSHGRGINYEQYF
TRBV5-1	many	TRBD1	TRBJ2-3	15	TGCGCCAGCAGCGCGGGGGACAGGGAGACAGATACGCAGTATTTT	CASSAGDRETDTQYF
TRBV14	few	-	TRBJ2-5	13	TGTGCCAGCAGCCAAGCCTCTAGTAGGACCCAGTACTTC	CASSQASSRTQYF
TRBV7-2	few	-	TRBJ2-1	12	TGTGCCAGCTTAGGAAATCAGAATGAGCAGTTCTTC	CASLGNQNEQFF
TRBV2	few	-	TRBJ2-1	13	TGTGCCAGCATAGGCTGGAGAAACAATGAGCAGTTCTTC	CASIGWRNNEQFF
TRBV12-3/TRBV12-4	few	TRBD1	TRBJ2-7	16	TGTGCCAGCAGTTCTTCCTTTGGGACAGGGACCTACGAGCAGTACTTC	CASSSSFGTGTYEQYF
TRBV4-3	-	TRBD2	TRBJ2-1	17	TGCGCCAGCAGCCAAGGCCTGACTAGCGGGGCCTACAATGAGCAGTTCTTC	CASSQGLTSGAYNEQFF
TRBV7-8	-	TRBD2	TRBJ2-7	17	TGTGCCAGCAGCTTCCTAGCGGGGACAGCTATTTCCTACGAGCAGTACTTC	CASSFLAGTAISYEQYF
TRBV9	few	TRBD2	TRBJ2-1	16	TGTGCCAGCAGCGTACACTCTAGCGGGGGAACCAATGAGCAGTTCTTC	CASSVHSSGGTNEQFF
TRBV9	-	-	TRBJ1-3	15	TGTGCCAGCAGCGTAGCTGGCAGGTCTGGAAACACCATATATTTT	CASSVAGRSGNTIYF
TRBV20-1	few	TRBD1	TRBJ1-4	15	TGCAGTGCTAGAGATAGGGGGACAGCATCCCAAAAACTGTTTTTT	CSARDRGTASQKLFF
TRBV5-1	-	TRBD2	TRBJ2-7	16	TGCGCCAGCAGCTTGGAAAGCGGGAAAGGCTCCTACGAGCAGTACTTC	CASSLESGKGSYEQYF
TRBV11-1	few	TRBD2	TRBJ2-1	21	TGTGCCAGCAGCCACCCCCTGACTAGCGGGAGTGAGGTGGGGTCCTACAATGAGCAGTTCTTC	CASSHPLTSGSEVGSYNEQFF
TRBV5-1	-	TRBD1	TRBJ2-7	14	TGCGCCAGCAGCCGGACAGGGGATTCCTACGAGCAGTACTTC	CASSRTGDSYEQYF
TRBV6-1	few	-	TRBJ2-3	15	TGTGCCAGCACCCTGTTGGCGGCCAGCACAGATACGCAGTATTTT	CASTLLAASTDTQYF
TRBV20-1	few	TRBD1	TRBJ1-2	13	TGCAGTGCTAGTGAGGGGGCGCTCAATGGCTACACCTTC	CSASEGALNGYTF
TRBV5-1	many	-	TRBJ2-1	15	TGCGCCAGCAGCTTGGGACAGCTCAACCCCAATGAGCAGTTCTTC	CASSLGQLNPNEQFF
TRBV7-2	-	TRBD1	TRBJ2-5	14	TGTGCCAGCGCCGGGACAGGCTATCAAGAGACCCAGTACTTC	CASAGTGYQETQYF
TRBV5-1	-	-	TRBJ1-6	13	TGCGCCAGCAGGACAGGTCTGGATTCACCCCTCCACTTT	CASRTGLDSPLHF
TRBV6-5	once	-	TRBJ2-1	11	TGTGCCAGCATAAGAAACAATGAGCAGTTCTTC	CASIRNNEQFF
TRBV25-1	many	-	TRBJ2-6	15	TGTGCCAGCAGTGAGTTCACAGCTGGGGCCAACGTCCTGACTTTC	CASSEFTAGANVLTF
TRBV2	-	TRBD2	TRBJ2-4	15	TGTGCCAGCAGTGAATTTGGGGGGGTCAAAAACATTCAGTACTTC	CASSEFGGVKNIQYF
TRBV5-1	-	-	TRBJ2-3	12	TGCGCCAGTAGCAAGGGGACAGATACGCAGTATTTT	CASSKGTDTQYF
TRBV20-1	many	-	TRBJ1-5	13	TGCAGTGCCCTCCGGGAGCCCAATCAGCCCCAGCATTTT	CSALREPNQPQHF
TRBV18	many	-	TRBJ1-1	14	TGTGCCAGCTCACCAAAGTGGGGGGACACTGAAGCTTTCTTT	CASSPKWGDTEAFF
TRBV29-1	once	-	TRBJ2-1	16	TGCAGCGTTGAAGTAATGGCAGCCCTTCTATTCAATGAGCAGTTCTTC	CSVEVMAALLFNEQFF
TRBV30	-	-	TRBJ1-1	15	TGTGCCTGGAACGGTGGGAAGGGGGGGAACACTGAAGCTTTCTTT	CAWNGGKGGNTEAFF
TRBV12-3/TRBV12-4	few	-	TRBJ2-7	14	TGTGCCAGCAGTTTTCGGTCTGAAAAACACGAGCAGTACTTC	CASSFRSEKHEQYF
TRBV12-3/TRBV12-4	-	TRBD2	TRBJ2-3	15	TGTGCCAGCAGTCTCGGGACTAGCTGGGCAGATACGCAGTATTTT	CASSLGTSWADTQYF
TRBV5-6	-	-	TRBJ2-1	14	TGTGCCAGCTTAACACGGGGACGGTACAATGAGCAGTTCTTC	CASLTRGRYNEQFF
TRBV3-1	-	TRBD2	TRBJ2-1	16	TGTGCCAGCAGCCAACTTCTAGCGGGGGGGTACAATGAGCAGTTCTTC	CASSQLLAGGYNEQFF
TRBV5-5	few	TRBD1	TRBJ1-5	14	TGTGCCAGCAGCCCCGGGACAGATCACCAGCCCCAGCATTTT	CASSPGTDHQPQHF